Detailed here is one T cell receptor beta chain. The data stem from a study of blood T cell repertoires in COVID-19. Study-level information: From T cells, B-cell-depleted T cells, or PBMCs came the material, which was cDNA or gDNA.

CDR1 is SGDLS and CDR2 is YYNGEE in the germline V gene. V was clipped by 4 bases and J by 1 base, with 21 bases between them. CDR3 length: 18 amino acids. TCRdb's table, derived via immunoSEQ multiplex PCR, lists solely in-frame clones and lacks some. The data contain 200,000 to 250,000 clones, 75% to 85% of them singletons. The sequenced material came from PBMCs or T cells enriched from blood (not recorded which). This sequence originates from a young man with acute COVID-19. V gene TRBV9 combines with J gene TRBJ1-3, with D possibly TRBD1 on 5 matching bases. CDR3: CASSLQRGPGTSGNTIYF. In DNA, the CDR3 is TGTGCCAGCAGCTTACAGCGGGGACCCGGGACGTCTGGAAACACCATATATTTT. Full variable domain (missing parts from reference TRBV9 and TRBJ1-3): DSGVTQTPKHLITATGQRVTLRCSPRSGDLSVYWYQQSLDQGLQFLIQYYNGEERAKGNILERFSAQQFPDLHSELNLSSLELGDSALYFCASSLQRGPGTSGNTIYFGEGSWLTVV.